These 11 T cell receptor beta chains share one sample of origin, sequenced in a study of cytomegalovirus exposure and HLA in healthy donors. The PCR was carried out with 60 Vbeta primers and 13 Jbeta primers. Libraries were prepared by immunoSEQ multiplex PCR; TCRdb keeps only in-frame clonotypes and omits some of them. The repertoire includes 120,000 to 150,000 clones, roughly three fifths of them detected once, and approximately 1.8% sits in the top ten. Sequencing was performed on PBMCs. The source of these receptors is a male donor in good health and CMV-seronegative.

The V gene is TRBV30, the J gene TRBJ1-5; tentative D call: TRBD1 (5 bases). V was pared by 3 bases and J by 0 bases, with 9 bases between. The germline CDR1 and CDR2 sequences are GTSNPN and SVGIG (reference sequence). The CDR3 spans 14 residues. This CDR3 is CAWSPGLSNQPQHF. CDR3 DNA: TGTGCCTGGAGCCCGGGACTTAGCAATCAGCCCCAGCATTTT.

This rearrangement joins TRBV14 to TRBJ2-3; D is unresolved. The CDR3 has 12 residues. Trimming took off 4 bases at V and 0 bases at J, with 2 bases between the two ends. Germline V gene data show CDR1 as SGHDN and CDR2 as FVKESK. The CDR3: CASSPSTDTQYF. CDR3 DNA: TGTGCCAGCAGCCCTAGCACAGATACGCAGTATTTT.

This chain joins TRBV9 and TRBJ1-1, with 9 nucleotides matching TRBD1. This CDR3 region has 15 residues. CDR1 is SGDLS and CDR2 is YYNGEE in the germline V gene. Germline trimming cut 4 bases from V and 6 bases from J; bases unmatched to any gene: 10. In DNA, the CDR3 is TGTGCCAGCAGCACAGACGGGGGACAGGGATCTGAAGCTTTCTTT. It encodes CASSTDGGQGSEAFF.

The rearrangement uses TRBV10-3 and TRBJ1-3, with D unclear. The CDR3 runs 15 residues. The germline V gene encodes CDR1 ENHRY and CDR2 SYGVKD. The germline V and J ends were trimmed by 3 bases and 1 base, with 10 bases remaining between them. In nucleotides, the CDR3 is TGTGCCATCAGTGACCCGTCTATATCTGGAAACACCATATATTTT. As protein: CAISDPSISGNTIYF.

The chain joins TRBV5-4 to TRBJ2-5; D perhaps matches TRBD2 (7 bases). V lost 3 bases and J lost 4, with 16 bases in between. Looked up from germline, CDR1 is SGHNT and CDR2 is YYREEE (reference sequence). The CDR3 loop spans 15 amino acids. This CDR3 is CASSSPRGRRETQYF. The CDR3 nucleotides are TGTGCCAGCAGCTCCCCGCGGGGGCGGAGAGAGACCCAGTACTTC.

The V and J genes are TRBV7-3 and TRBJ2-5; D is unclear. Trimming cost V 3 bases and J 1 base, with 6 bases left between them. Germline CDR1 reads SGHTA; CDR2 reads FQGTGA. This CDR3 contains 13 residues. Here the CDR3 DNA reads TGTGCCAGCAGCTTGGTCGGCCAAGAGACCCAGTACTTC. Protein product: CASSLVGQETQYF.

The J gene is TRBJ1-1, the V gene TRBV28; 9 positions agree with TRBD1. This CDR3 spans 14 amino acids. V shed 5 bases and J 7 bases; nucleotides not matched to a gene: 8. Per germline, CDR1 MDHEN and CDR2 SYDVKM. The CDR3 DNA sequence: TGTGCCAGCAGTGGCCCCGGGACAGGGCTTGAAGCTTTCTTT. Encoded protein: CASSGPGTGLEAFF.

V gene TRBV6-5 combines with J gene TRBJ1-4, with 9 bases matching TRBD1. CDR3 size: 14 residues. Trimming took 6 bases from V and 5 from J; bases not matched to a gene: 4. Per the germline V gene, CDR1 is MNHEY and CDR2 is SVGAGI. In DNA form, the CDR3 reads TGTGCCAGCAGCCAAGGACAGGGGAATGAAAAACTGTTTTTT. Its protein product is CASSQGQGNEKLFF.

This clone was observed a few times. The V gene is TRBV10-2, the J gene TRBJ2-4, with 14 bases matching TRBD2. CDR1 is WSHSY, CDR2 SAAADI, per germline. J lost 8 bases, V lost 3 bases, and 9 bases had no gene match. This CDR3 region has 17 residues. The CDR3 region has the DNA TGCGCCAGCAGTGAACAGACTAGCGGGGGGGCGGGAGACATTCAGTACTTC. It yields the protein CASSEQTSGGAGDIQYF.

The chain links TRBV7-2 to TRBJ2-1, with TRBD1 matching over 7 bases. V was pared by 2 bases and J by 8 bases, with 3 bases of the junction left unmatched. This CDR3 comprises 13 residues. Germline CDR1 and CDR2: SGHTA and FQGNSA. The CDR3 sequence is CASSLRDRDEQFF. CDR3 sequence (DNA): TGTGCCAGCAGCTTAAGGGACAGAGATGAGCAGTTCTTC.

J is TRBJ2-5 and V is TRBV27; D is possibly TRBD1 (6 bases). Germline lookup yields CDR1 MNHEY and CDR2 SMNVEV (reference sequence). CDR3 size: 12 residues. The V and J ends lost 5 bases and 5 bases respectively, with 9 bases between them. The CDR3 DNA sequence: TGTGCCAGCAGTACAGGGTACGAGACCCAGTACTTC. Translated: CASSTGYETQYF.